This is a list of T cell receptor beta chains from one sample in a study of shared clonotypes between healthy human individuals. Sequencing was performed with immunoSEQ multiplex PCR; in TCRdb, only in-frame clones are kept and a portion is missing. The repertoire holds about 2.1 million clones, with just over 90% as singletons. Sequences were obtained from naive CD8+ T cells from PBMCs. These TCRs come from a man between 18 and 29 years old in good health. Some clones in this sample may be carry-over from other donors' samples. CDR3s include the opening cysteine and the closing phenylalanine or tryptophan. D genes are given only for firm matches. The size field is filled for only some rows; it gives once, few, many or a size class.

D gene: .
J gene: TRBJ1-5
clone size: few
V gene: TRBV4-1
CDR3 DNA: TGCGCCAGCAGCCAACAGATCGGGCAGCCCCAGCATTTT
CDR3 protein: CASSQQIGQPQHF

D gene: .
J gene: TRBJ1-1
clone size: .
V gene: TRBV6-5
CDR3 DNA: TGTGCCAGCAGTTCAGGGAGGAGCACTGAAGCTTTCTTT
CDR3 protein: CASSSGRSTEAFF

D gene: TRBD1
J gene: TRBJ1-1
clone size: .
V gene: TRBV10-3
CDR3 DNA: TGTGCCATCAGTGCTGGGACAGGCATGAACACTGAAGCTTTCTTT
CDR3 protein: CAISAGTGMNTEAFF

D gene: .
J gene: TRBJ2-7
clone size: .
V gene: TRBV7-8
CDR3 DNA: TGTGCCAGCAGCTTAAGTGCCGGCAGTCTCAACGAGCAGTACTTC
CDR3 protein: CASSLSAGSLNEQYF

D gene: .
J gene: TRBJ1-1
clone size: .
V gene: TRBV4-3
CDR3 DNA: TGCGCCAGCAGGGGATACAGGGAAGTAGCCACTGAAGCTTTCTTT
CDR3 protein: CASRGYREVATEAFF

D gene: TRBD1
J gene: TRBJ2-1
clone size: .
V gene: TRBV4-1
CDR3 DNA: TGCGCCAGCAGCCAACTGCCCCCCGGGACAGGCTACAATGAGCAGTTCTTC
CDR3 protein: CASSQLPPGTGYNEQFF

D gene: .
J gene: TRBJ1-6
clone size: .
V gene: TRBV20-1
CDR3 DNA: TGCAGTGCGGGACCCCTCCACTTT
CDR3 protein: CSAGPLHF

D gene: .
J gene: TRBJ2-7
clone size: .
V gene: TRBV29-1
CDR3 DNA: TGCAGCGTTGTAGTCCCCCTAAGCTCCTACGAGCAGTACTTC
CDR3 protein: CSVVVPLSSYEQYF

D gene: TRBD2
J gene: TRBJ2-7
clone size: .
V gene: TRBV6-1
CDR3 DNA: TGTGCCAGCAGTGAAATGGGACTAGGAATTCCCGAGCAGTACTTC
CDR3 protein: CASSEMGLGIPEQYF

D gene: TRBD1
J gene: TRBJ1-6
clone size: .
V gene: TRBV4-1
CDR3 DNA: TGCGCCAGCAGCCAAGGACAGGGCTTTCTAGTGAATTCACCCCTCCACTTT
CDR3 protein: CASSQGQGFLVNSPLHF

D gene: .
J gene: TRBJ2-7
clone size: .
V gene: TRBV19
CDR3 DNA: TGTGCCAGTAGTATACTGGACCACCCCTACGAGCAGTACTTC
CDR3 protein: CASSILDHPYEQYF

D gene: .
J gene: TRBJ2-7
clone size: once
V gene: TRBV5-4
CDR3 DNA: TGTGCCAGCAGCTTAATGGTCGGCGACCTCCCCTACGAGCAGTACTTC
CDR3 protein: CASSLMVGDLPYEQYF

D gene: .
J gene: TRBJ2-7
clone size: .
V gene: TRBV9
CDR3 DNA: TGTGCCAGCAGCTTCGAACCCTACGAGCAGTACTTC
CDR3 protein: CASSFEPYEQYF

D gene: TRBD1
J gene: TRBJ1-2
clone size: .
V gene: TRBV14
CDR3 DNA: TGTGCCAGCAGCCACTTGACAGGGAACTATGGCTACACCTTC
CDR3 protein: CASSHLTGNYGYTF

D gene: .
J gene: TRBJ2-2
clone size: few
V gene: TRBV30
CDR3 DNA: TGTGCCTGGAACCCGGGACCCACCGGGGAGCTGTTTTTT
CDR3 protein: CAWNPGPTGELFF

D gene: .
J gene: TRBJ1-2
clone size: .
V gene: TRBV7-9
CDR3 DNA: TGTGCCAGCAGCCTCGGGGCAAACCGGGATGGCTACACCTTC
CDR3 protein: CASSLGANRDGYTF

D gene: .
J gene: TRBJ2-5
clone size: .
V gene: TRBV10-2
CDR3 DNA: TGCGCCAGCTTAAAGAGTTGGGGCCAAGAGACCCAGTACTTC
CDR3 protein: CASLKSWGQETQYF

D gene: .
J gene: TRBJ1-2
clone size: .
V gene: TRBV5-4
CDR3 DNA: TGTGCCAGCAGCTTGTTCGGGGACCATGGCTACACCTTC
CDR3 protein: CASSLFGDHGYTF

D gene: .
J gene: TRBJ1-5
clone size: few
V gene: TRBV28
CDR3 DNA: TGTGCCAGCAGGGACGTTCCCAATCAGCCCCAGCATTTT
CDR3 protein: CASRDVPNQPQHF

D gene: .
J gene: TRBJ1-2
clone size: .
V gene: TRBV7-9
CDR3 DNA: TGTGCCAGCACCCCGGGACACCGGGGCTACACCTTC
CDR3 protein: CASTPGHRGYTF

D gene: .
J gene: TRBJ1-5
clone size: .
V gene: TRBV28
CDR3 DNA: TGTGCCAGCAGTTTGTTGGGCAATCAGCCCCAGCATTTT
CDR3 protein: CASSLLGNQPQHF

D gene: TRBD2
J gene: TRBJ2-7
clone size: .
V gene: TRBV11-2
CDR3 DNA: TGTGCCAGCAGCTTTACGCCGGGACTAGCTGGCGGCGAGCAGTACTTC
CDR3 protein: CASSFTPGLAGGEQYF

D gene: TRBD2
J gene: TRBJ2-3
clone size: once
V gene: TRBV29-1
CDR3 DNA: TGCAGCGTCCCCGGGACTAGCGGGAGATTTGGCACAGATACGCAGTATTTT
CDR3 protein: CSVPGTSGRFGTDTQYF

D gene: .
J gene: TRBJ2-5
clone size: .
V gene: TRBV7-2
CDR3 DNA: TGTGCCAGCAGCTCGAGGACCAACACTGGGGAGACCCAGTACTTC
CDR3 protein: CASSSRTNTGETQYF

D gene: .
J gene: TRBJ1-1
clone size: .
V gene: TRBV4-3
CDR3 DNA: TGCGCCAGCAGCCAAGTGAGGGGGAAGGAAGCTTTCTTT
CDR3 protein: CASSQVRGKEAFF

D gene: .
J gene: TRBJ2-2
clone size: .
V gene: TRBV19
CDR3 DNA: TGTGCCAGTAGTATACCGTACAGGGAAAACACCGGGGAGCTGTTTTTT
CDR3 protein: CASSIPYRENTGELFF

D gene: TRBD2
J gene: TRBJ2-2
clone size: .
V gene: TRBV29-1
CDR3 DNA: TGCAGCGTCCTTAGCGGGAGCTCCGGGGAGCTGTTTTTT
CDR3 protein: CSVLSGSSGELFF

D gene: .
J gene: TRBJ1-3
clone size: .
V gene: TRBV29-1
CDR3 DNA: TGCAGCGTTGAAGAGGATAGCTCTGGAAACACCATATATTTT
CDR3 protein: CSVEEDSSGNTIYF

D gene: TRBD1
J gene: TRBJ1-1
clone size: .
V gene: TRBV27
CDR3 DNA: TGTGCCAGCAGATACCGGGACAGGGGGCAAACTGAAGCTTTCTTT
CDR3 protein: CASRYRDRGQTEAFF

D gene: .
J gene: TRBJ2-6
clone size: .
V gene: TRBV9
CDR3 DNA: TGTGCCAGCAGCGTAGAAAACTTCTCTGGGGCCAACGTCCTGACTTTC
CDR3 protein: CASSVENFSGANVLTF

D gene: .
J gene: TRBJ2-1
clone size: .
V gene: TRBV5-1
CDR3 DNA: TGCGCCAGCAGCTCCACCGGGACCTCCTTATTCAATGAGCAGTTCTTC
CDR3 protein: CASSSTGTSLFNEQFF

D gene: TRBD1
J gene: TRBJ1-1
clone size: once
V gene: TRBV7-9
CDR3 DNA: TGTGCCAGCAGACCTAATACAGGGGCCAAGAACACTGAAGCTTTCTTT
CDR3 protein: CASRPNTGAKNTEAFF

D gene: .
J gene: TRBJ1-5
clone size: .
V gene: TRBV5-6
CDR3 DNA: TGTGCCAGCAGCTTGGTGGGACACAATCAGCCCCAGCATTTT
CDR3 protein: CASSLVGHNQPQHF

D gene: .
J gene: TRBJ2-7
clone size: .
V gene: TRBV28
CDR3 DNA: TGTGCCAGCAGTTTAGGTGGGGGGGCCCACTACGAGCAGTACTTC
CDR3 protein: CASSLGGGAHYEQYF

D gene: TRBD2
J gene: TRBJ2-1
clone size: .
V gene: TRBV27
CDR3 DNA: TGTGCCAGCAGCTCAACCCGGCGCGGGAGGGTCTACAATGAGCAGTTCTTC
CDR3 protein: CASSSTRRGRVYNEQFF

D gene: TRBD1
J gene: TRBJ2-1
clone size: many
V gene: TRBV4-1
CDR3 DNA: TGCGCCAGCAGCCAAGAGGACAGGGAGAGCGATGAGCAGTTCTTC
CDR3 protein: CASSQEDRESDEQFF

D gene: .
J gene: TRBJ2-3
clone size: .
V gene: TRBV5-1
CDR3 DNA: TGCGCCAGCAGCTTGGATCTAGGCGCAGATACGCAGTATTTT
CDR3 protein: CASSLDLGADTQYF

D gene: TRBD2
J gene: TRBJ2-5
clone size: once
V gene: TRBV7-9
CDR3 DNA: TGTGCCAGCAGCGACCTTTCGCTACGGGTAGCGGGCGGGGAGACCCAGTACTTC
CDR3 protein: CASSDLSLRVAGGETQYF

D gene: TRBD1
J gene: TRBJ1-5
clone size: .
V gene: TRBV5-6
CDR3 DNA: TGTGCCAGCAGGGGGAACCGGGACAGGGTAAGCAATCAGCCCCAGCATTTT
CDR3 protein: CASRGNRDRVSNQPQHF

D gene: TRBD1
J gene: TRBJ1-1
clone size: .
V gene: TRBV6-5
CDR3 DNA: TGTGCCAGCAAACAGGGGCAGGGCACTGAAGCTTTCTTT
CDR3 protein: CASKQGQGTEAFF

D gene: TRBD1
J gene: TRBJ2-1
clone size: .
V gene: TRBV14
CDR3 DNA: TGTGCCAGCAGCCAAGACGGGACAGGGGGTGTGAATGAGCAGTTCTTC
CDR3 protein: CASSQDGTGGVNEQFF

D gene: .
J gene: TRBJ1-4
clone size: .
V gene: TRBV12-5
CDR3 DNA: TGTGCTAGTGGTTTGGTACCTAGGCACAGAGGAGCAACTAATGAAAAACTGTTTTTT
CDR3 protein: CASGLVPRHRGATNEKLFF

D gene: .
J gene: TRBJ2-5
clone size: .
V gene: TRBV6-4
CDR3 DNA: TGTGCCAGCAGCCAACCGGGGGTACCCGAAGAGACCCAGTACTTC
CDR3 protein: CASSQPGVPEETQYF

D gene: .
J gene: TRBJ1-4
clone size: .
V gene: TRBV15
CDR3 DNA: TGTGCCACCTGCCCGGGGCATGGCGGTGAAAAACTGTTTTTT
CDR3 protein: CATCPGHGGEKLFF

D gene: TRBD2
J gene: TRBJ2-7
clone size: .
V gene: TRBV4-1
CDR3 DNA: TGCGCCAGCAGCCCTTCTGGACTAGCGGACCTTTCGTACTTC
CDR3 protein: CASSPSGLADLSYF